The source of this T cell receptor beta chain is a study of blood T cells in healthy people across ages. Study findings and constraints: The study found more naive CD4+ cells and higher diversity in long-lived than aged donors. A strong correlation was found between TCR beta diversity and the percentage of naive T cells. Calculation of diversity from one million T cells yielded estimates considered to be underestimates.

Through a sample-barcoded 5' primer and a J-beta primer mix, a second PCR was run for about 6 to 12 cycles. Sequencing recovered at least 3 million CDR3-containing paired-end reads from each sample. TCRdb passed the 5' RACE reads through MiXCR, listing each CDR3 protein once. The top ten hold around 4% of the sample, which has 1.5 million or so distinct CDR3 sequences, 42% seen once. For this clonotype: The target antigen is unknown.

Trimming removed 3 bases from V and 6 bases from J, with 15 bases in between. Germline CDR1 reads DFQATT; CDR2 reads SNEGSKA (reference sequence). This CDR3 has 14 residues. V gene TRBV20-1 combines with J gene TRBJ2-1, with a possible D match to TRBD2 (6 bases). The origin of this receptor is a woman between 18 and 30 years old in good health. Sequencing input: blood. The DNA for the CDR3 is TGCAGTGCTAGGGCGGGCGGGGCGGCCAATGAGCAGTTCTTC. This sequence encodes CSARAGGAANEQFF.